What follows is one TCR beta chain and its context. What it recognizes is unknown. The data originate from a study of early T cells in non-severe SARS-CoV-2 infection. Individual cDNA molecules each received unique molecular identifiers attached to them. TCRdb called the 5' RACE reads again in MiXCR, with one record for every CDR3 protein. The sample includes more than 95,000 distinct CDR3 sequences, approximately 11% of them seen just once. Germline lookup yields CDR1 SGHDT and CDR2 YYEEEE. V was shortened by 0 bases and J by 4 bases, with 7 bases between the two germline ends. CDR3 length: 13 residues. General study findings and limits: Lookups in VDJdb leaned toward anti-spike CD8 responses and missed private and CD4 specificities.

The chain links TRBV5-6 to TRBJ1-2, with a tentative D call TRBD1 (5 bases). This TCR was recovered from an adult who was a healthcare worker with PCR-confirmed SARS-CoV-2 infection or an uninfected control (not recorded which). The material sequenced was whole blood, taken at baseline. The CDR3 here is CASSLETGYGYTF. CDR3 bases: TGTGCCAGCAGCTTGGAAACAGGCTATGGCTACACCTTC.